The clone carrying this T cell receptor (beta chain) has only a few counts. The data are from a study of cytomegalovirus exposure and HLA in healthy donors. Study context: Assignment to the Caucasian-associated ancestry cluster applied to 81% of the approximately 420 genotyped donors.

It was with 60 Vbeta and 13 Jbeta primers that the PCR ran. Assay: immunoSEQ multiplex PCR; the TCRdb copy retains only in-frame clones and omits some. The table shows more than 150,000 clones, with approximately 73% occurring only once. Germline CDR1 and CDR2: ENHRY and SYGVKD. This CDR3 is 16 amino acids long. J lost 4 bases, V lost 3 bases, and 9 bases had no gene match. This TCR came from a woman in her twenties or thirties in good health and CMV-seropositive. V usage is TRBV10-3 and J usage is TRBJ1-1; 9 bases fit TRBD1. The source material was PBMCs. CDR3 protein: CAISDRNRGRGTEAFF. In DNA form, the CDR3 reads TGTGCCATCAGTGACCGCAACAGGGGGCGGGGCACTGAAGCTTTCTTT.